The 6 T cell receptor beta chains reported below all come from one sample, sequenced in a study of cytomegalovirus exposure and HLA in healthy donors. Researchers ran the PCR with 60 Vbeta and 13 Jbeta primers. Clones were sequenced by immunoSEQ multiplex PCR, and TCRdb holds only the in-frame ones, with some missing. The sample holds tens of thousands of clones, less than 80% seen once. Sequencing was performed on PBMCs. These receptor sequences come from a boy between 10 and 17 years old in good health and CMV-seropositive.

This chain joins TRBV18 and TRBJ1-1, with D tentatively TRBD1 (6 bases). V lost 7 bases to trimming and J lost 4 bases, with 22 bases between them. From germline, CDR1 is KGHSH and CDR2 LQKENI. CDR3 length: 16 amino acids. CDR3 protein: CASCPRSGTNPTEAFF. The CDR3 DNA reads TGTGCCAGCTGCCCCCGCTCAGGGACAAATCCCACTGAAGCTTTCTTT.

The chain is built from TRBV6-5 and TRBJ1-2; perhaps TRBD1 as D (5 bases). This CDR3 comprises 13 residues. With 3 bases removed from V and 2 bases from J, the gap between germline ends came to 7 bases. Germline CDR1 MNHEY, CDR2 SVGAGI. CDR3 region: CASSYKGNYGYTF. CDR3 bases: TGTGCCAGCAGTTATAAGGGGAACTATGGCTACACCTTC.

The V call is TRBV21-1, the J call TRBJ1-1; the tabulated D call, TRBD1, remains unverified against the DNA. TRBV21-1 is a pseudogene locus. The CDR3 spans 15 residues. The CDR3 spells CASSKLETGNTEAFF. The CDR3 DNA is TGTGCCAGCAGCAAATTGGAAACAGGGAACACTGAAGCTTTCTTT.

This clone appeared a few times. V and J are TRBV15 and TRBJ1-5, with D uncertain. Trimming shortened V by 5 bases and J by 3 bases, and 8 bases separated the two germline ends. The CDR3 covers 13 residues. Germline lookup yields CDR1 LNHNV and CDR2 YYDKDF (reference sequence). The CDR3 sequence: CATSLATNQPQHF. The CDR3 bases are TGTGCCACCAGCCTTGCTACCAATCAGCCCCAGCATTTT.

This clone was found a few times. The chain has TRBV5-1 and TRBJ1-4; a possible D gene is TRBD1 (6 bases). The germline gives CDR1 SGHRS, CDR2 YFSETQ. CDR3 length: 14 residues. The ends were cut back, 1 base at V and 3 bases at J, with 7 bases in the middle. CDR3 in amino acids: CASSLTGPNEKLFF. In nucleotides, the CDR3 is TGCGCCAGCAGCTTGACAGGGCCTAATGAAAAACTGTTTTTT.

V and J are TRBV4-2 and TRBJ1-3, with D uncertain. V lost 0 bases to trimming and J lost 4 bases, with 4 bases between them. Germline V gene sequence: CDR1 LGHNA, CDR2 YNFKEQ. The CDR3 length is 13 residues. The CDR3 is CASSQDGGNTIYF. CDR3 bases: TGTGCCAGCAGCCAAGACGGGGGAAACACCATATATTTT.